These T cell receptor beta chains were read from a single sample in a study of blood T cell repertoires in COVID-19. The method was immunoSEQ multiplex PCR; TCRdb's version includes in-frame clones alone and lacks a portion of them. The table shows approximately 300,000 clones, with about 89% occurring only once. Specimen: PBMCs or T cells enriched from blood (not recorded which). These receptor sequences come from a young woman who had recovered from COVID-19. Each CDR3 is given with its conserved first and last residue. D genes are given only for firm matches. Some rows have no size entry. The others give once, few or many, or a class for an expanded clone.

CDR3 protein: CATSRDPGNTEAFF; CDR3 DNA: TGTGCCACCAGCAGAGATCCGGGGAACACTGAAGCTTTCTTT; V gene: TRBV15; J gene: TRBJ1-1; clone size: .; D gene: .
CDR3 protein: CASSQVTPNYNSPLHF; CDR3 DNA: TGTGCCAGCAGCCAAGTGACACCGAACTATAATTCACCCCTCCACTTT; V gene: TRBV4-2; J gene: TRBJ1-6; clone size: .; D gene: .
CDR3 protein: CSVGPRLAADNEQFF; CDR3 DNA: TGCAGCGTTGGCCCGCGACTAGCGGCAGACAATGAGCAGTTCTTC; V gene: TRBV29-1; J gene: TRBJ2-1; clone size: .; D gene: TRBD2
CDR3 protein: CASRLDREDGYTF; CDR3 DNA: TGTGCCAGCAGATTGGACAGGGAGGATGGCTACACCTTC; V gene: TRBV2; J gene: TRBJ1-2; clone size: .; D gene: TRBD1
CDR3 protein: CASSLSGWVGYTF; CDR3 DNA: TGTGCCAGCAGCTTATCAGGGTGGGTCGGCTACACCTTC; V gene: TRBV11-3; J gene: TRBJ1-2; clone size: .; D gene: .
CDR3 protein: CASSLGPDRPYEQYF; CDR3 DNA: TGTGCCAGCAGCTTGGGCCCCGACAGGCCCTACGAGCAGTACTTC; V gene: TRBV5-4; J gene: TRBJ2-7; clone size: .; D gene: .
CDR3 protein: CSVEVFQLQFF; CDR3 DNA: TGCAGCGTTGAGGTGTTCCAACTACAGTTCTTC; V gene: TRBV29-1; J gene: TRBJ2-1; clone size: .; D gene: .
CDR3 protein: CASSLAIAGEYNEQFF; CDR3 DNA: TGTGCCAGCAGCTTAGCCATAGCGGGAGAGTACAATGAGCAGTTCTTC; V gene: TRBV13; J gene: TRBJ2-1; clone size: once; D gene: TRBD2
CDR3 protein: CASSGSSVGQFF; CDR3 DNA: TGTGCCAGCAGCGGATCTAGCGTAGGGCAGTTCTTC; V gene: TRBV6-6; J gene: TRBJ2-1; clone size: .; D gene: .
CDR3 protein: CASSDPAGDQPQHF; CDR3 DNA: TGTGCCAGCAGTGACCCCGCGGGGGATCAGCCCCAGCATTTT; V gene: TRBV2; J gene: TRBJ1-5; clone size: .; D gene: .
CDR3 protein: CASSLQGASGKLFF; CDR3 DNA: TGTGCCAGCAGCTTGCAGGGGGCGTCGGGAAAACTGTTTTTT; V gene: TRBV5-6; J gene: TRBJ1-4; clone size: .; D gene: TRBD1
CDR3 protein: CASTLDRTSGNTIYF; CDR3 DNA: TGTGCCAGTACCCTGGACAGAACCTCTGGAAACACCATATATTTT; V gene: TRBV19; J gene: TRBJ1-3; clone size: .; D gene: .
CDR3 protein: CASSFYTEAFF; CDR3 DNA: TGTGCCAGCAGTTTCTACACTGAAGCTTTCTTT; V gene: TRBV12-3/TRBV12-4; J gene: TRBJ1-1; clone size: .; D gene: .
CDR3 protein: CASSLDQYGYTF; CDR3 DNA: TGTGCCAGCAGCTTAGATCAATATGGCTACACCTTC; V gene: TRBV11-3; J gene: TRBJ1-2; clone size: .; D gene: .
CDR3 protein: CAWSVGDTGELFF; CDR3 DNA: TGTGCCTGGAGTGTAGGAGACACCGGGGAGCTGTTTTTT; V gene: TRBV30; J gene: TRBJ2-2; clone size: many; D gene: .
CDR3 protein: CASSVQRGSYNEQFF; CDR3 DNA: TGTGCCAGCAGCGTCCAACGGGGCTCCTACAATGAGCAGTTCTTC; V gene: TRBV28; J gene: TRBJ2-1; clone size: .; D gene: .
CDR3 protein: CASSLEAGRGYTF; CDR3 DNA: TGTGCCAGCAGCTTAGAGGCAGGCCGTGGCTACACCTTC; V gene: TRBV7-2; J gene: TRBJ1-2; clone size: .; D gene: .
CDR3 protein: CASSLQGATGELFF; CDR3 DNA: TGTGCCAGCAGCTTACAAGGGGCAACCGGGGAGCTGTTTTTT; V gene: TRBV7-8; J gene: TRBJ2-2; clone size: .; D gene: .
CDR3 protein: CASSPIGPGNEKLFF; CDR3 DNA: TGTGCCAGCTCACCAATAGGGCCAGGGAATGAAAAACTGTTTTTT; V gene: TRBV18; J gene: TRBJ1-4; clone size: .; D gene: .
CDR3 protein: CASSLSSPGETQYF; CDR3 DNA: TGTGCCAGCAGCTTAAGCAGCCCGGGGGAGACCCAGTACTTC; V gene: TRBV7-2; J gene: TRBJ2-5; clone size: once; D gene: .
CDR3 protein: CASSYLTGQGTEAFF; CDR3 DNA: TGTGCCAGCAGTTACCTCACCGGACAGGGCACTGAAGCTTTCTTT; V gene: TRBV6-5; J gene: TRBJ1-1; clone size: .; D gene: TRBD1
CDR3 protein: CASRLAATDTQYF; CDR3 DNA: TGTGCCAGCAGACTAGCTGCGACAGATACGCAGTATTTT; V gene: TRBV11-2; J gene: TRBJ2-3; clone size: .; D gene: .
CDR3 protein: CASSQDPTAGVNNEQFF; CDR3 DNA: TGTGCCAGCAGCCAAGATCCCACAGCGGGAGTAAACAATGAGCAGTTCTTC; V gene: TRBV4-2; J gene: TRBJ2-1; clone size: once; D gene: TRBD2
CDR3 protein: CAWSPHRGGEQYF; CDR3 DNA: TGTGCCTGGAGTCCCCATAGGGGGGGCGAGCAGTACTTC; V gene: TRBV30; J gene: TRBJ2-7; clone size: .; D gene: .
CDR3 protein: CASSEQSGSSTDTQYF; CDR3 DNA: TGTGCCAGCAGTGAACAAAGCGGGAGCTCCACAGATACGCAGTATTTT; V gene: TRBV6-1; J gene: TRBJ2-3; clone size: .; D gene: TRBD2
CDR3 protein: CASSLMVVSDSPLHF; CDR3 DNA: TGCGCCAGCAGCTTGATGGTCGTGTCGGATTCACCCCTCCACTTT; V gene: TRBV5-1; J gene: TRBJ1-6; clone size: .; D gene: .
CDR3 protein: CASSWTGGNYGYTF; CDR3 DNA: TGTGCCAGCAGCTGGACAGGTGGAAACTATGGCTACACCTTC; V gene: TRBV7-9; J gene: TRBJ1-2; clone size: .; D gene: TRBD1
CDR3 protein: CASSTDRGCEQYF; CDR3 DNA: TGTGCCAGCAGCACCGACAGGGGGTGCGAGCAGTACTTC; V gene: TRBV21-1; J gene: TRBJ2-7; clone size: .; D gene: .
CDR3 protein: CASSLESGGASPLHF; CDR3 DNA: TGCGCCAGCAGCTTGGAGTCGGGGGGTGCTTCACCCCTCCACTTT; V gene: TRBV5-1; J gene: TRBJ1-6; clone size: few; D gene: .
CDR3 protein: CASSKGQGRGQPQHF; CDR3 DNA: TGTGCCAGCAGCAAAGGACAGGGTAGGGGTCAGCCCCAGCATTTT; V gene: TRBV7-2; J gene: TRBJ1-5; clone size: .; D gene: TRBD1
CDR3 protein: CASSIDLWPTSGEDNEQFF; CDR3 DNA: TGTGCCAGTAGTATAGATCTATGGCCGACTAGCGGGGAGGACAATGAGCAGTTCTTC; V gene: TRBV19; J gene: TRBJ2-1; clone size: .; D gene: TRBD2
CDR3 protein: CASSSGGMGYGYTF; CDR3 DNA: TGTGCCAGCAGTTCAGGGGGCATGGGCTATGGCTACACCTTC; V gene: TRBV27; J gene: TRBJ1-2; clone size: .; D gene: TRBD1
CDR3 protein: CSLAGTESTDTQYF; CDR3 DNA: TGCAGCCTTGCCGGGACAGAAAGCACAGATACGCAGTATTTT; V gene: TRBV29-1; J gene: TRBJ2-3; clone size: .; D gene: TRBD1
CDR3 protein: CASSFASSYEQYF; CDR3 DNA: TGTGCCAGCAGCTTCGCTAGCTCCTACGAGCAGTACTTC; V gene: TRBV7-2; J gene: TRBJ2-7; clone size: .; D gene: .
CDR3 protein: CASKETATNEKLFF; CDR3 DNA: TGTGCCAGCAAGGAGACTGCAACTAATGAAAAACTGTTTTTT; V gene: TRBV2; J gene: TRBJ1-4; clone size: .; D gene: .
CDR3 protein: CASSLGQGNYEQYF; CDR3 DNA: TGCGCCAGCAGCTTGGGACAGGGGAACTACGAGCAGTACTTC; V gene: TRBV5-1; J gene: TRBJ2-7; clone size: .; D gene: TRBD1
CDR3 protein: CASSLAGGPMYNEQFF; CDR3 DNA: TGTGCCAGCAGCTTAGCGGGAGGGCCCATGTACAATGAGCAGTTCTTC; V gene: TRBV11-2; J gene: TRBJ2-1; clone size: .; D gene: TRBD2